This TCR beta chain is from a study of T cell repertoires in cytomegalovirus infection. As for the study in general: The study used recently identified HLA-C-restricted and well-studied HLA-B-restricted CMV epitopes. It can be stated that public TCR beta signatures indicated CMV infection as well as a matching HLA type.

Remarks on this clonotype: Its antigen is not identified.

TCRdb reprocessed the reads via MiXCR and lists one record per CDR3 protein. Found here are roughly 570,000 distinct CDR3 sequences, around two fifths of them singletons; the top ten hold roughly 50%. The clonotype comes from a human donor in good health (CMV status not recorded). Some clones in this sample may be carry-over from other donors' samples. The sequencing used cultured PBMCs, collected from culture after CMV antigen stimulation.

As DNA, the CDR3 is TGTGCCAGCAGTTACACAAACCGGTACTACAATGAGCAGTTCTTC. Translation gives CASSYTNRYYNEQFF. The chain couples TRBV6-2 or TRBV6-3 to TRBJ2-1; D remains ambiguous. This CDR3 comprises 15 residues. V was cut by 2 bases and J by 3 bases, with 11 bases left in between. CDR1 is MNHEY and CDR2 is SVGEGT in the germline V gene.